The rows below give T cell receptor beta chains drawn from one sample of a study of patients and donors after allogeneic stem cell transplantation. Each CDR3 protein is one row after TCRdb ran MiXCR on the RT-PCR reads. In the table there are roughly 880,000 distinct CDR3 sequences, about a sixth of which are singletons. The sample comprised blood, either unsorted or a sorted T cell fraction (not recorded which). Receptors were obtained from a human donor who was either an allogeneic HSCT recipient or a stem cell or donor lymphocyte infusion donor (not recorded which). It is not recorded whose cells these are; they may come from a transplant donor. Both conserved end residues are part of each CDR3. D genes are given only for firm matches. Clone size is given for some rows only: seen once, a few or many times, or a class if the clone is expanded.

v_gene	d_gene	abundance	j_gene	CDR3aa	CDR3nt
TRBV10-3	NA	NA	TRBJ2-1	CAISEDEGSYNEQFF	TGTGCCATCAGTGAAGATGAAGGCTCCTACAATGAGCAGTTCTTC
TRBV27	NA	few	TRBJ2-1	CASSLDDNEQFF	TGTGCCAGCAGTTTAGACGACAATGAGCAGTTCTTC
TRBV4-3	TRBD1	NA	TRBJ2-4	CASSQDLTGAENIQYF	TGCGCCAGCAGCCAAGATCTTACAGGGGCGGAAAACATTCAGTACTTC
TRBV7-9	NA	few	TRBJ1-1	CASSKDETEAFF	TGTGCCAGCAGCAAAGACGAGACTGAAGCTTTCTTT
TRBV5-4	TRBD2	NA	TRBJ2-3	CASSFRAGGRTDTQYF	TGTGCCAGCAGCTTCCGGGCGGGAGGGAGGACAGATACGCAGTATTTT
TRBV7-2	TRBD1	NA	TRBJ2-7	CASTPTDRAKTPYEQYF	TGTGCCAGCACTCCAACGGACAGGGCCAAGACACCCTACGAGCAGTACTTC
TRBV29-1	NA	NA	TRBJ2-2	CSVEGGTTGELFF	TGCAGCGTTGAAGGGGGAACGACCGGGGAGCTGTTTTTT
TRBV4-3	NA	once	TRBJ2-6	CASRRVGGANVLTF	TGCGCCTCTAGACGGGTCGGTGGGGCCAACGTCCTGACTTTC
TRBV12-3/TRBV12-4	NA	many	TRBJ2-7	CASTGSGGYEQYF	TGTGCCAGCACGGGGTCCGGAGGCTACGAGCAGTACTTC
TRBV20-1	TRBD1	NA	TRBJ1-1	CSARADRAEAFF	TGCAGTGCCAGAGCTGACAGGGCTGAAGCTTTCTTT